This T cell receptor (beta chain) was sequenced in a study of CD8+ T cells in alopecia areata (dated by TCRdb to between 2017 and 2018). For the wider study: The treated patients, all with moderate-to-severe alopecia areata, were enrolled in an open-label pilot trial of oral tofacitinib given at 5 to 10 mg twice daily. Patients received tofacitinib for 6 to 18 months and were then followed off drug for 6 months to check for delayed response and recurrence. Disease severity in treated patients was measured with the SALT score, which quantifies the percentage of affected scalp surface area. To study T cell clonal expansion in alopecia areata, the researchers applied high-throughput TCRbeta sequencing to both the C3H/HeJ mouse model and human patients. Human TCRbeta sequencing covered scalp tissue and sorted CD4+ and CD8+ peripheral blood T cells from patchy and totalis/universalis alopecia areata patients and healthy controls. Patients on tofacitinib were biopsied at baseline and after 4 and 24 weeks of treatment, and several of the patients also had a later scalp biopsy. Scalp clonality was compared among normal scalp (n=4), patchy alopecia areata scalp (n=8), and alopecia totalis/universalis scalp (n=8). RNA was obtained with the PAXgene miRNA kit for fixed scalp, the miRNeasy kit for PBMCs, and the RNeasy kit for mouse skin. Amplification of TCRbeta CDR3 regions was done by immunoSEQ multiplex PCR using 35 Vbeta forward primers and 13 Jbeta reverse primers.

What this sample's treatment or condition label stands for: oral pan-JAK inhibitor, 5-10 mg twice daily. Peripheral blood and lesional scalp punch biopsies were obtained from patients with alopecia areata. PBMCs were separated by density centrifugation and stained for CD3, CD4 and CD8, after which CD4+ and CD8+ T cells were sorted on a FACSAria. The method was the immunoSEQ multiplex PCR assay. RNA was extracted from all samples and reverse transcribed into cDNA as template for TCR sequencing. First-strand cDNA was synthesized with SuperScript III using a 2:1 mix of oligo-dT and random hexamers. A synthetic immune receptor repertoire was used to gauge amplification bias, and whatever bias remained was removed computationally. For the original study's pipeline: Raw reads were preprocessed to remove errors, and CDR3 was defined according to IMGT conventions as the region from the conserved cysteine to phenylalanine. To get clonality, Shannon entropy was normalized by log2 of the number of productive unique TCRs and the result was subtracted from 1. Whether scalp clones were CD4 or CD8 was inferred by matching scalp TCRbeta sequences against CD4 and CD8 repertoires sorted from blood. This immuneACCESS table, as held by TCRdb, lists in-frame sequences with V and J called but not all clones. Of the missing ones, under half trace to an unresolved V gene in checked studies; the others have no known cause. That table is the source of V, J and clone size, and D and trimming were worked out from the DNA. Present in this sample are 180,000 or so clones, approximately 49% of which were seen just once. The top ten clonotypes cover over 9.5% of the sample.

Findings and caveats that apply to the study as a whole: Tofacitinib significantly decreased scalp clonality and the number of expanded CD8+ clones among the top 100 scalp clones. Lesional scalp, especially in alopecia totalis/universalis, showed higher clonality and more expanded CD8+ clones than normal scalp, suggesting antigenic drive. The treated cohort was small, with a single nonresponder, so links between baseline CD8+ expansion and response need larger studies. Many expanded lesional clones were found to persist in scalp and blood during tofacitinib treatment, and relapse after treatment cessation may be partly explained by this persistence. TCR sequences shared between patients were less clear than in mice, possibly partly because of HLA diversity in the patient population. Resident alphabeta T cells in normal human skin are also sequenced, complicating scalp TCR repertoire analysis, unlike mouse skin dominated by gammadelta T cells.

The CDR3 starts with the cysteine, ends with the phenylalanine, and has 17 residues. The only DNA kept is the CDR3, 51 bases in frame from the first base. The germline V gene encodes CDR1 SGHDT and CDR2 YYEEEE. The V and J ends are trimmed by 0 bases and 0 bases, leaving 12 bases between them. Turning to this clone: This receptor's antigen is unknown. No base qualities exist here, and no much larger clone lies one base off it.

The TCR was taken from a human donor with alopecia areata. The rearrangement combines TRBV5-6 with TRBJ1-4, with a tentative D gene TRBD1 over 5 matching bases. The starting material was CD8+ T cells sorted from blood, obtained at week 52, from a patient treated with tofacitinib. CDR3 protein: CASSLVAGQATNEKLFF. The DNA sequence reads TGTGCCAGCAGCTTGGTGGCAGGGCAAGCAACTAATGAAAAACTGTTTTTT.